One and the same sample provided the 25 T cell receptor beta chains below, sequenced in a study of cytotoxic CD8 clonotypes in ibrutinib-treated CLL. Repertoires were generated with immunoSEQ multiplex PCR, while TCRdb's copy carries only in-frame clones and drops some. The data hold over 45,000 clones, with roughly three fifths observed a single time. This sample comprised PBMCs, obtained after 24 months of ibrutinib treatment. Source of these receptors: a human donor with chronic lymphocytic leukemia.

This clone was detected once. The V and J genes are TRBV7-2 and TRBJ2-7; D is unresolved. Germline V lookup: CDR1 SGHTA, CDR2 FQGNSA. Trimming removed 0 bases at V and 0 bases at J, with 9 bases between. The CDR3 extends over 15 amino acids. This CDR3 is CASSLASGSSYEQYV. The CDR3 DNA is TGTGCCAGCAGCTTAGCGTCCGGATCCTCCTACGAGCAGTACGTC.

The chain carries TRBV2 and TRBJ2-1, with a possible D match to TRBD1 (7 bases). This CDR3 spans 15 amino acids. The germline CDR1 and CDR2 sequences are SNHLY and FYNNEI. The germline V and J ends were trimmed by 10 bases and 7 bases, with 23 bases remaining between them. CDR3 nucleotides: TGTGCCACCACAGGGGAGGCGGCATGGAATAATGAGCAGTTCTTC. Amino acids: CATTGEAAWNNEQFF.

The chain carries TRBV7-2 and TRBJ2-7, with 7 bases fitting TRBD1. Trimming at V came to 5 bases and at J to 6 bases, leaving 7 bases not matched to a gene. The germline V gene has CDR1 SGHTA and CDR2 FQGNSA. This CDR3 region has 13 residues. CDR3 in amino acids: CASSINTGAEQYF. As DNA, the CDR3 is TGTGCCAGCAGCATAAATACAGGGGCCGAGCAGTACTTC.

In this sample, this clone turned up a few times. The chain uses TRBV5-1 and TRBJ2-1; 10 nucleotides align to TRBD2. This CDR3 is 15 amino acids long. CDR1 and CDR2 from the germline V gene are SGHRS and YFSETQ. J lost 8 bases, V lost 5 bases, and 10 bases had no gene match. Here the CDR3 DNA reads TGCGCCAGCAGATCTAGCGGGAGTACATTCGATGAGCAGTTCTTC. Amino acid sequence: CASRSSGSTFDEQFF.

This chain links TRBV5-6 with TRBJ1-5; the D is unclear. Germline values: CDR1 SGHDT, CDR2 YYEEEE. The CDR3 covers 15 residues. V dropped 0 bases and J dropped 1 base, with 8 bases sitting between them. CDR3 sequence: CASSLDPRSNQPQHF. In DNA, the CDR3 is TGTGCCAGCAGCTTGGACCCGAGGAGCAATCAGCCCCAGCATTTT.

V and J are TRBV2 and TRBJ1-2; D may be TRBD1 (5 bases). The V gene lost 3 bases and the J gene lost 4 bases, with 15 bases spanning the gap. Germline assignment: CDR1 SNHLY and CDR2 FYNNEI. The CDR3 consists of 15 residues. The DNA of the CDR3 is TGTGCCAGCAGTGAGTTGGGGGAAGGTGGCTATGGCTACACCTTC. The encoded protein is CASSELGEGGYGYTF.

This clone was seen a handful of times. The chain uses TRBV6-5 and TRBJ1-6; D is unclear. The CDR3 has 14 residues. Germline lookup yields CDR1 MNHEY and CDR2 SVGAGI. The V gene lost 4 bases and the J gene lost 10 bases, with 14 bases spanning the gap. The CDR3 spells CASSSGGEGSPLHF. The CDR3 DNA is TGTGCCAGCAGTTCGGGAGGAGAGGGATCACCCCTCCACTTT.

This chain joins TRBV5-1 and TRBJ2-5; 10 nucleotides line up with TRBD1. The CDR3 runs to 15 residues. With 7 bases clipped from V and 5 bases from J, the junction kept 11 bases outside the gene matches. Germline loops: CDR1 SGHRS, CDR2 YFSETQ. The CDR3 region is CASAQTGGLGETQYF. CDR3 nucleotides: TGCGCCAGCGCCCAGACAGGGGGCCTGGGGGAGACCCAGTACTTC.

The V and J genes are TRBV11-3 and TRBJ1-2; unclear D gene. Germline V gives CDR1 SGHNT, CDR2 YENEEA. CDR3 length: 13 residues. Trimming left V 5 bases short and J 8 bases short, with 15 bases between. The DNA for the CDR3 is TGTGCCAGCAGCAATAGTGGTCGAAGGGGCTACACCTTC. It encodes CASSNSGRRGYTF.

The gene calls are TRBV7-8 and TRBJ1-1; TRBD1 is a possible D gene (6 bases). V gave up 5 bases and J gave up 6 bases, with 22 bases separating them. The V gene's germline CDR1 is SGHVS and CDR2 FQNEAQ. CDR3 length: 16 amino acids. Here the CDR3 reads CASSPLGIGQFAEAFF. CDR3 DNA: TGTGCCAGCAGCCCACTCGGGATAGGACAGTTCGCTGAAGCTTTCTTT.

V and J are TRBV5-1 and TRBJ2-3; 11 nucleotides line up with TRBD2. V lost 4 bases and J lost 4; bases outside the gene matches: 11. Germline values: CDR1 SGHRS, CDR2 YFSETQ. The CDR3 contains 17 residues. DNA of the CDR3: TGCGCCAGCAGCCGGCTTCGACTAGCGGGACTGTCAGATACGCAGTATTTT. Residues: CASSRLRLAGLSDTQYF.

The chain employs TRBV6-5 and TRBJ1-4; no definite D call. Trimming removed 0 bases from V and 8 bases from J, with 16 bases in between. The CDR3 length is 16 residues. Germline CDR1 is MNHEY and CDR2 is SVGAGI. DNA of the CDR3: TGTGCCAGCAGTTACTCCGGTGGGGTCTCACCGGAAAAACTGTTTTTT. Protein sequence: CASSYSGGVSPEKLFF.

This clone appeared many times. The rearrangement uses TRBV6-6 and TRBJ1-1, with D uncertain. The CDR3 consists of 13 residues. Per germline, CDR1 MNHNY and CDR2 SVGAGI (reference sequence). Trimming took off 5 bases at V and 2 bases at J, with 9 bases between the two ends. In DNA form, the CDR3 reads TGTGCCAGCAGTCGCCAAGTTAACACTGAAGCTTTCTTT. Translation: CASSRQVNTEAFF.

This clone was seen only once. The genes are TRBV5-6 and TRBJ2-3; D is unresolved. Germline V lookup: CDR1 SGHDT, CDR2 YYEEEE. This CDR3 is built from 14 residues. V shed 3 bases and J shed 0 bases, with 8 bases lying between them. The CDR3 protein is CASSSRASTDTQYF. CDR3 nucleotides: TGTGCCAGCAGCTCCCGTGCCAGCACAGATACGCAGTATTTT.

This chain joins TRBV7-8 and TRBJ2-1, with D possibly being TRBD2 (5 bases). Looked up from germline, CDR1 is SGHVS and CDR2 is FQNEAQ. The V and J ends lost 4 bases and 8 bases respectively, with 6 bases between them. The CDR3 is made up of 11 amino acids. The CDR3 region is CASSSSYEQFF. The CDR3 DNA follows: TGTGCCAGCAGCTCTAGCTATGAGCAGTTCTTC.

V gene TRBV5-1 combines with J gene TRBJ1-1; D unresolved. V gave up 0 bases and J gave up 4 bases, with 13 bases separating them. The germline CDR1 and CDR2 sequences are SGHRS and YFSETQ. This CDR3 has 15 residues. CDR3 loop: CASSLEFGKTTEAFF. Written as DNA, the CDR3 is TGCGCCAGCAGCTTGGAATTTGGGAAGACCACTGAAGCTTTCTTT.

The rearrangement uses TRBV28 and TRBJ1-2; TRBD1 matches 8 bases. CDR3 length: 17 amino acids. Trimming at V came to 3 bases and at J to 7 bases, leaving 16 bases not matched to a gene. Germline-derived CDR1 and CDR2 are MDHEN and SYDVKM. CDR3 in DNA: TGTGCCAGCAGTTTGTTTTGGGGAGACAGGGGTTCGTTTGGCTACACCTTC. It is translated as CASSLFWGDRGSFGYTF.

This clone is a singleton in its sample. This sequence joins TRBV5-6 and TRBJ1-2; tentative D call: TRBD1 (5 bases). The germline gives CDR1 SGHDT, CDR2 YYEEEE. The CDR3 is 16 residues long. Between the trimmed V and J ends, which lost 4 bases and 5 bases, there was a span of 21 bases. The CDR3 loop is CASSGTGTSWTYGYTF. The CDR3 DNA reads TGTGCCAGCAGCGGTACGGGGACCTCCTGGACGTATGGCTACACCTTC.

Of note for this clone: This may be a read error: a much more frequent sequence differs by one nucleotide. This chain joins TRBV5-4 and TRBJ2-5; no clear D. V was cut by 0 bases and J by 0 bases, with 0 bases left in between. The CDR3 spans 12 residues. Germline loops: CDR1 SGHNT, CDR2 YYREEE (reference sequence). For the CDR3, the DNA is TGTGCCAGCAGCTTGGACCAAGAGACCCAGTACTTC. It translates to CASSLDQETQYF.

V is TRBV27 and J is TRBJ2-7; TRBD1 agrees at 10 bases. CDR1 and CDR2 (germline): MNHEY, SMNVEV (reference sequence). This CDR3 is built from 13 residues. J lost 7 bases, V lost 1 base, and 1 base had no gene match. The CDR3 sequence: CASSLWTGGEQYF. CDR3 nucleotides: TGTGCCAGCAGTTTATGGACAGGGGGGGAGCAGTACTTC.

The V gene is TRBV30, the J gene TRBJ1-1; the D gene is possibly TRBD1 (5 bases). The germline V gene has CDR1 GTSNPN and CDR2 SVGIG (reference sequence). Trimming shortened V by 3 bases and J by 9 bases, and 20 bases separated the two germline ends. The CDR3 runs 14 residues. The CDR3 region is CAWSLLRGRSKAFF. CDR3 sequence (DNA): TGTGCCTGGAGCCTGCTACGGGGACGTTCAAAAGCTTTCTTT. The complete variable domain, with remaining parts taken from reference TRBV30 and TRBJ1-1, reads SQTIHQWPATLVQPVGSPLSLECTVEGTSNPNLYWYRQAAGRGLQLLFYSVGIGQISSEVPQNLSASRPQDRQFILSSKKLLLSDSGFYLCAWSLLRGRSKAFFGQGTRLTVV.

This clone showed up just a few times. The J gene is TRBJ1-1, the V gene TRBV6-1, with D perhaps TRBD1 (6 bases). V dropped 3 bases and J dropped 0 bases, with 8 bases sitting between them. Germline CDR1 reads MNHNS; CDR2 reads SASEGT. The CDR3 length is 14 residues. The CDR3 DNA follows: TGTGCCAGCAGTGACTACAGGGTGAACACTGAAGCTTTCTTT. It codes for CASSDYRVNTEAFF.

The sample holds a few counts of this clone. The chain has TRBV13 and TRBJ2-3; no reliable D call. In germline, CDR1 is PRHDT, CDR2 FYEKMQ (reference sequence). V was pared by 4 bases and J by 3 bases, with 2 bases between. This CDR3 contains 11 residues. CDR3 bases: TGTGCCAGCAGCTGGACAGATACGCAGTATTTT. Translated: CASSWTDTQYF. Using reference TRBV13 and TRBJ2-3 for the parts outside the CDR3, the full variable domain is AAGVIQSPRHLIKEKRETATLKCYPIPRHDTVYWYQQGPGQDPQFLISFYEKMQSDKGSIPDRFSAQQFSDYHSELNMSSLELGDSALYFCASSWTDTQYFGPGTRLTVL.

The chain is built from TRBV28 and TRBJ2-1; a weak D match, TRBD1 (6 bases). There are 11 residues in the CDR3. V was pared by 10 bases and J by 11 bases, with 15 bases between. The V gene's germline CDR1 is MDHEN and CDR2 SYDVKM. For the CDR3, the DNA is TGTGCCACCCGGTCGGGGACAAAGCAGTTCTTC. This translates into CATRSGTKQFF.

In its sample, this clone was seen a few times. The chain couples TRBV23-1 to TRBJ1-1, with unresolved D. TRBV23-1 is classed as an ORF, of uncertain function. The V and J ends lost 4 bases and 4 bases respectively, with 16 bases between them. The CDR3 sequence is 15 residues long. The CDR3 nucleotides are TGCGCCAGCAGTCGTGAGGAGAAGGGAATCACTGAAGCTTTCTTT. It is translated as CASSREEKGITEAFF.